This note documents a single TCR beta chain sequence. The sample belongs to a study of T-cell memory formation after mild COVID-19. Germline V gene sequence: CDR1 KGHSH, CDR2 LQKENI. The CDR3 sequence is 14 residues long. Trimming took off 1 base at V and 6 bases at J, with 12 bases between the two ends. TCRdb analysed the 5' RACE reads with MiXCR anew, one entry per CDR3 protein. The sample shows 150,000 or so distinct CDR3 sequences, 11% of them seen only once. Sequenced material: PBMCs or a T cell subset sorted from them (not recorded which). The sequence came from a man between 18 and 35 years old who had mild COVID-19 (a few samples of this study predate the infection). Cell type and time point are not known. V gene TRBV18 combines with J gene TRBJ1-1; possible D gene TRBD1, 5 bases. The CDR3 DNA sequence: TGTGCCAGCTCACCACTGGAAAGGGGCGCTGAAGCTTTCTTT. Amino acids: CASSPLERGAEAFF.